This passage covers 2 T cell receptor beta chains from one sample sequenced in a study of T cell clonotyping in hematopoietic cell transplantation (dated by TCRdb to the early 2020s). The time point label here, explained by the study, means: recipient sample about 28 days before transplant, after cytoreduction. The receptor library was made with the immunoSEQ multiplex PCR assay. What TCRdb holds here is the immuneACCESS table cut down to in-frame rearrangements. Part of the clones is not present; checked against another copy, under half of the missing clones reflect an unresolved V gene, and the others are unexplained. The sample table contains some 29,000 clones; only one count was recorded for less than 85% of them. Around 1.8% of the sample goes to the ten largest clones. This specimen was peripheral blood mononuclear cells, taken before stem cell transplant. These receptors all stem from a man aged 40-55 years with acute myeloid leukemia. Some clones in this sample may be carry-over from other donors' samples.

This chain joins TRBV6-5 and TRBJ2-1, with unresolved D. The CDR3 sequence is 15 residues long. Trimming removed 7 bases from V and 0 bases from J, with 13 bases in between. Germline V CDR1 and CDR2: MNHEY, SVGAGI. The CDR3 nucleotides read TGTGCCAGCAAAACGGCGTTCAGCTCCTACAATGAGCAGTTCTTC. Translating it yields CASKTAFSSYNEQFF.

This clone was observed once. The gene calls are TRBV19 and TRBJ2-7, with D perhaps TRBD1 or TRBD2 (6 bases each). Germline V gene lookup returns CDR1 LNHDA and CDR2 SQIVND (reference sequence). CDR3 length equals 14 residues. Deletions cut 0 bases from V and 6 bases from J, with 12 bases between. The chain's CDR3 is CASSIDAQGGEQYF. CDR3 bases: TGTGCCAGTAGTATAGACGCACAGGGAGGCGAGCAGTACTTC.